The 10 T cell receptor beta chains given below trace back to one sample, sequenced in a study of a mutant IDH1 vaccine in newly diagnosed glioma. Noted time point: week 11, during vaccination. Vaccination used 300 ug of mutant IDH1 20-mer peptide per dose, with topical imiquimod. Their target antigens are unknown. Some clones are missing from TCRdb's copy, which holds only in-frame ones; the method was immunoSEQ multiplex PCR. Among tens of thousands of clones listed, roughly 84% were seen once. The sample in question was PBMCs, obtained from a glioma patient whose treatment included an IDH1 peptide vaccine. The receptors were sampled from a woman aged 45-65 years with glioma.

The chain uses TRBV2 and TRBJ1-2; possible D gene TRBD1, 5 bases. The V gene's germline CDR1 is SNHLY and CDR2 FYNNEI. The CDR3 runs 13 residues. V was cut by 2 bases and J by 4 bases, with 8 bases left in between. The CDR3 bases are TGTGCCAGCAGTGAACAGGGACTCTATGGCTACACCTTC. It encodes CASSEQGLYGYTF.

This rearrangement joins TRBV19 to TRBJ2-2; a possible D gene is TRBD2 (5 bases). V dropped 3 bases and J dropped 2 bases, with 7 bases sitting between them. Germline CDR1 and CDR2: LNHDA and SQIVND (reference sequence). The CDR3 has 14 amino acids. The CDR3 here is CASSIRGNTGELFF. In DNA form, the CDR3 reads TGTGCCAGTAGTATCCGGGGAAACACCGGGGAGCTGTTTTTT.

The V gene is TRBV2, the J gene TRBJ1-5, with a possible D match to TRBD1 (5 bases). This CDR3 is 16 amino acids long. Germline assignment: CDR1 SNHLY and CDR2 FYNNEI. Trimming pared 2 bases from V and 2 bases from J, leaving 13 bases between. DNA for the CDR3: TGTGCCAGCAGTGAAAGGGCAGGGACTGGCAATCAGCCCCAGCATTTT. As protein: CASSERAGTGNQPQHF.

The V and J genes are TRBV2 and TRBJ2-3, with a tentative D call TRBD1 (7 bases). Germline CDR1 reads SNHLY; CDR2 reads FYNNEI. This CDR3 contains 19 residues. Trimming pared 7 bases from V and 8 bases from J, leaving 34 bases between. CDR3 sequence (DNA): TGTGCCAGCACGCGAGGCGTGTTTCAGGGGGGTATACTTGAGGGTACGCAGTATTTT. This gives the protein CASTRGVFQGGILEGTQYF.

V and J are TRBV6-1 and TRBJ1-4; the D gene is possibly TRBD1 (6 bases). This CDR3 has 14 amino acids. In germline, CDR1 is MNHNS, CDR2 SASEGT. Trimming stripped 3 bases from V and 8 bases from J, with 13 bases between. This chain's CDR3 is CASSDIQGWEKLFF. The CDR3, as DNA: TGTGCCAGCAGTGACATACAGGGTTGGGAAAAACTGTTTTTT.

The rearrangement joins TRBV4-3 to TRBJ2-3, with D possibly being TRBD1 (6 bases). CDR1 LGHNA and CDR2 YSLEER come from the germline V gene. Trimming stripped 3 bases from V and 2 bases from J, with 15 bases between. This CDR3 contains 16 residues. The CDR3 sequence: CASSHPPGAVTDTQYF. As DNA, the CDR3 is TGCGCCAGCAGCCACCCCCCAGGGGCCGTCACAGATACGCAGTATTTT.

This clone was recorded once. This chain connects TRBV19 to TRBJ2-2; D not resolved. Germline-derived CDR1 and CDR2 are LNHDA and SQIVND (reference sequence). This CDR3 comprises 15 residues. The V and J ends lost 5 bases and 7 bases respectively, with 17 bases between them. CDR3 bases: TGTGCCAGTAGTGTCCTCTTGGAGAGCCACGGGGAGCTGTTTTTT. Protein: CASSVLLESHGELFF.

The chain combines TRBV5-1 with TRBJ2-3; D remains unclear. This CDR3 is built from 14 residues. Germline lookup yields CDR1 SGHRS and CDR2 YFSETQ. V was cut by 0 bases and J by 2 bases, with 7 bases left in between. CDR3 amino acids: CASSLDVLTDTQYF. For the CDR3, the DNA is TGCGCCAGCAGCTTGGACGTACTCACAGATACGCAGTATTTT.

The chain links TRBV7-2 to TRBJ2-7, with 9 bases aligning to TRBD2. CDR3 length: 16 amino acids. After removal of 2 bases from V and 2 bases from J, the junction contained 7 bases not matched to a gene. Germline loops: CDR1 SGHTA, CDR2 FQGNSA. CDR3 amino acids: CASSLRASGTPYEQYF. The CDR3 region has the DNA TGTGCCAGCAGCTTACGGGCTAGCGGGACTCCCTACGAGCAGTACTTC. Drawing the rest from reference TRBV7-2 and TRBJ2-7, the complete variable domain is GAGVSQSPSNKVTEKGKDVELRCDPISGHTALYWYRQSLGQGLEFLIYFQGNSAPDKSGLPSDRFSAERTGGSVSTLTIQRTQQEDSAVYLCASSLRASGTPYEQYFGPGTRLTVT.

This CDR3 is CASSLVGGEVKNTEAFF. The CDR3 DNA reads as TGTGCCAGCAGCTTAGTAGGGGGCGAGGTGAAGAACACTGAAGCTTTCTTT. This sequence joins TRBV13 and TRBJ1-1; TRBD1 matches 7 bases. Germline values: CDR1 PRHDT, CDR2 FYEKMQ (reference sequence). J was trimmed by 1 base and V by 1 base; bases with no gene match: 9. CDR3 length: 17 residues.